Presented here are 3 T cell receptor beta chains from one specimen sequenced in a study of T cells after yellow fever vaccination. One entry per CDR3 protein results from TCRdb running MiXCR on the 5' RACE reads. The sample records some 32,000 distinct CDR3 sequences, around 7% being singletons. This material consisted of PBMCs, either bulk or a sorted T-cell subset (CD4+, CD8+, memory, or dextramer-sorted; not recorded which), taken on the day of the first yellow fever vaccination. The receptors here all came from a man in his late teens or twenties who received the YFV17D yellow fever vaccine.

This clonotype has a count of ten or more. The rearrangement uses TRBV29-1 and TRBJ2-3; 9 bases map to TRBD1. V dropped 3 bases and J dropped 3; count of bases not matched to a gene: 7. This CDR3 contains 15 residues. Germline V CDR1 and CDR2: SQVTM, ANQGSEA. CDR3 amino acids: CSVEPGTGRTDTQYF. CDR3 coding DNA: TGCAGCGTTGAGCCAGGGACAGGGAGAACAGATACGCAGTATTTT.

This clonotype was recorded at least ten times. The chain links TRBV4-2 to TRBJ2-1; 11 nucleotides agree with TRBD2. CDR3 length: 16 residues. CDR1 is LGHNA and CDR2 is YNFKEQ in the germline V gene. V lost 0 bases to trimming and J lost 7 bases; unmatched junction nucleotides: 5. CDR3 nucleotide sequence: TGTGCCAGCAGCCAAGATCTGTCTAGCGGGGGGAATGAGCAGTTCTTC. Its protein product is CASSQDLSSGGNEQFF.

This clonotype was detected ten times or more. This chain joins TRBV7-2 and TRBJ2-5; 11 nucleotides agree with TRBD2. The germline V gene encodes CDR1 SGHTA and CDR2 FQGNSA. There are 17 residues in the CDR3. V shed 2 bases, J shed 2 bases, and the junction held 7 bases outside the gene matches. This CDR3 reads CASSLKIAGGHQETQYF. CDR3 DNA sequence: TGTGCCAGCAGCTTAAAGATAGCGGGGGGGCATCAAGAGACCCAGTACTTC. Together with reference TRBV7-2 and TRBJ2-5, the CDR3 gives the full variable domain: GAGVSQSPSNKVTEKGKDVELRCDPISGHTALYWYRQSLGQGLEFLIYFQGNSAPDKSGLPSDRFSAERTGGSVSTLTIQRTQQEDSAVYLCASSLKIAGGHQETQYFGPGTRLLVL.